The clone carrying this T cell receptor beta chain has more than one count but fewer than ten. For the library, individual cDNA molecules each received unique molecular identifiers. TCRdb re-analysed the RACE reads in MiXCR, keeping a single row per CDR3 protein. The repertoire holds approximately 77,000 distinct CDR3 sequences, with around 15% as singletons. This sample is drawn from a study of human T cells and chemical hapten exposure. The CDR3 contains 14 residues. Trimming stripped 10 bases from V and 5 bases from J, with 17 bases between. Germline CDR1 and CDR2: MNHEY and SMNVEV (reference sequence). Time point described: pre-sensitization, week 0. The treatment denotes: therapeutic diphenylcyclopropenone sensitization with weekly scalp DPC.

Sequences were derived from whole blood, sampled in connection with sensitization to the hapten diphenylcyclopropenone (DPC). This TCR was recovered from a woman aged 50 to 65 with alopecia areata. Some clones in this sample may be carry-over from other donors' samples. The chain uses TRBV27 and TRBJ1-4; D possibly corresponds to TRBD1 (5 bases). CDR3 in amino acids: CATGPGLKNEKLFF. The CDR3, as DNA: TGTGCCACGGGGCCGGGATTGAAAAATGAAAAACTGTTTTTT.